The text below deals with one TCR beta chain. The target of this receptor is not known. No base quality information exists; no much larger clone differs at one position. Reading from cysteine to phenylalanine, the CDR3 counts 14 amino acids. Only the CDR3 portion is preserved as DNA: 42 bases, with reading frame beginning at the first base. The germline V gene specifies SQVTM as CDR1 and ANQGSEA as CDR2. This sample stems from a study of shared clonotypes between healthy human individuals (dated by TCRdb to 2020 to 2021). About the full investigation: The cohort comprised a couple of women and three men aged 18 to 49 years. Blood TCR repertoires of several healthy adults were deeply sequenced to estimate repertoire size and the extent of clonotype sharing between individuals. To increase sequencing depth and limit assay-specific biases, different laboratories used diverse techniques to prepare libraries and sequence TCR repertoires. Each donor's leukapheresis produced roughly between about 0.8 and 10 billion PBMCs. Overall study outcomes, separate from this receptor: Pairwise subsampling led to the expectation that sequencing depth would affect the degree of clonotype sharing among donors. Only blood was sampled, and tissue TCR repertoires likely differ from those in blood. Because the study included only a small number of donors, the genetic and exposure-history diversity represented was limited.

The donors were healthy, HIV-negative adults with no recently reported acute infections or vaccinations. Every donor was a Caucasian adult living in Nashville, Tennessee, USA. For unsorted samples, tens of millions of PBMCs were counted, and genomic DNA was extracted using the QIAamp DNA Blood Mini kit. Blood was collected by leukapheresis, and PBMCs were isolated by Ficoll-Histopaque density gradient centrifugation and then cryopreserved in liquid nitrogen vapor phase. TCR CDR3 regions were amplified from genomic DNA by multiplex PCR using the deep immunoSEQ assay. For each cell subset, the extracted genomic DNA was distributed evenly across all wells of several immunoSEQ 96-well plates, and each plate served as one replicate. Each replicate PCR for unsorted PBMC received roughly 300 ng genomic DNA, equal to 30,000 or so T cell genomes. Unsorted PBMC genomic DNA was sequenced across ten immunoSEQ deep assay plates. Purified libraries were quantified with a Qubit 3.0 fluorometer, sized on a Bioanalyzer 2100, and re-quantified with the KAPA Library Quantification kit. Every immunoSEQ 96-well plate was sequenced on a dedicated single-read 150-cycle Illumina NextSeq 550 flow cell. The published analysis was carried out like this. Because the immunoSEQ output held only junctional sequences and lacked quality scores, the filtering could not match the filtering applied to full-length reads. Sequences were annotated with PyIR, a Python wrapper for IgBLAST v1.9, using IMGT germline references to assign V/J genes and CDR3. Reads with weak V/J assignments (E-value above 1e-6), missing CDR3, stop codons, out-of-frame junctions, or ambiguous translated residues were removed. V3J clonotypes were defined by identical inferred V gene, J gene, and CDR3 amino acid sequence. The percentage overlap between two repertoires was calculated by dividing the number of shared unique clonotypes by the size of the smaller repertoire. Three approaches were used to assess repertoire richness: RTK rarefaction, the Chao1 estimator, and Recon v2.1 estimates of unobserved clonotypes. This immuneACCESS table, as held by TCRdb, lists in-frame sequences with V and J called but not all clones. Of the missing ones, under half trace to an unresolved V gene in checked studies; the others have no known cause. V and J calls and clone size are those listed in that table; D and trimming were worked out from the DNA. This sample lists 450,000 to 600,000 clones; about 80% were detected once. Around 12% of the sample belongs to the ten largest clones.

Material: PBMCs. This receptor was taken from a woman in her 40s in good health. Some clones in this sample may be carry-over from other donors' samples. The rearrangement joined TRBV29-1 to TRBJ2-5; 8 bases in between match TRBD1. The end of the DNA is better explained by TRBJ2-7, so the J call may be wrong. The sequenced DNA: TGCAGCGTTGGCCAACAGGGGGGATCCTACGAGCAGTACTTC. This sequence encodes CSVGQQGGSYEQYF.